Sequencing of this T cell receptor (beta chain) was carried out in a study of shared clonotypes between healthy human individuals (TCRdb year 2020). Background on the whole study: Three men and two women, aged 18 to 49 years, made up the cohort. Each donor's leukapheresis produced roughly between about 0.85 and 10 billion PBMCs. To increase sequencing depth and limit assay-specific biases, TCR repertoire library preparation and sequencing were carried out by different laboratories using diverse techniques. Per donor, three plates each were used for CD4 naive and CD4 memory, two for CD8 naive, and one for CD8 memory. To estimate repertoire size and how much clonotypes are shared between individuals, the study performed deep sequencing of blood TCR repertoires from a handful of healthy adults. Results the study describes overall, beyond this receptor: Estimated clonotype richness was generally larger for naive than for memory subsets. Across a handful of donors, around 5% of naive CD4, roughly 3.8% of naive CD8, about 2% of memory CD4, and approximately 0.42% of memory CD8 clonotypes were shared. Compared with non-shared clonotypes, clonotypes shared by all four sorted-subset donors had higher generation probabilities. Pairwise subsampling indicated that sequencing depth was expected to affect the degree of clonotype sharing among donors. Only blood was sampled, and tissue TCR repertoires likely differ from those in blood. Even with the large sequencing depth, rarefaction of the sorted-subset datasets indicated that sequencing was incomplete. Because the study included a small number of donors, the genetic and exposure-history diversity represented was limited.

V loses 1 base, J loses 0 bases, and the germline ends lie 21 bases apart. Per the germline V gene, SGHRS is the CDR1 and YFSETQ is the CDR2. The CDR3 sequence holds 19 residues, the cysteine and phenylalanine included. Only the CDR3 portion is preserved as DNA: 57 bases, with reading frame beginning at the first base. The donors were healthy, HIV-negative adults with no recently reported acute infections or vaccinations. All donors were Caucasian adults living in Nashville, Tennessee, USA. CD4+ T cells were enriched by magnetic negative selection, after which naive cells were positively selected on CD45RA and the negative fraction was taken as the memory subset. Blood was obtained by leukapheresis, after which PBMCs were separated by Ficoll-Histopaque density gradient centrifugation and cryopreserved in liquid nitrogen vapor phase. Purity and quantity of every magnetically sorted T cell population were checked by analytical flow cytometry. Genomic DNA was isolated from every sorted fraction and measured by UV absorbance on a Nanodrop 2000c.

In regard to this clone: What this receptor recognizes is not known. No much larger clone exists at a distance of one base, and base qualities are not known.

Using the deep immunoSEQ assay, TCR CDR3 regions were amplified from genomic DNA by multiplex PCR. Extracted genomic DNA from each cell subset was distributed evenly across all wells of several immunoSEQ 96-well plates, and each plate was treated as a replicate. For sorted subsets, around 200 ng genomic DNA, equal to 30,000 to 35,000 T cell genomes, was loaded into each replicate PCR. The purified libraries were quantified using a Qubit 3.0 fluorometer, sized with a Bioanalyzer 2100, and then quantified again using the KAPA Library Quantification kit. Every immunoSEQ 96-well plate was sequenced on a separate single-read 150-cycle Illumina NextSeq 550 flow cell. For the original study's pipeline: Because the immunoSEQ output included only junctional sequences and no quality scores, the filtering could not be the same as the filtering used for full-length reads. To assign V/J genes and CDR3, sequences were annotated using PyIR, a Python wrapper for IgBLAST v1.9, with IMGT germline references. Reads were removed for weak V/J assignments (E-value above 1e-6), missing CDR3, stop codons, out-of-frame junctions, or ambiguous translated residues. V3J clonotypes were defined as sequences sharing an identical inferred V gene, J gene, and CDR3 amino acid sequence. Percentage overlap between repertoires was computed as shared unique clonotypes divided by the size of the smaller repertoire. Richness of each repertoire was evaluated using RTK rarefaction, the Chao1 estimator, and Recon v2.1 estimates of unobserved clonotypes. Generation probabilities for all TCRbeta clonotypes obtained by the gDNA method from a few donors were computed using OLGA. Imported from immuneACCESS, the table was reduced by TCRdb to in-frame sequences with V and J called. These copies leave out some clones; in studies compared against another copy, an unresolved V gene accounts for under half, and the cause of the remainder is not known. V, J and clone size derive from that table, while D and trimming were established from the DNA sequence. A total of some 2,000,000 clones appear in this sample, around 95% of them only once. Roughly 0.13% of the sample is held by the ten biggest clonotypes.

The chain is assembled from TRBV5-1 and TRBJ2-3, and possibly TRBD1, on 5 matching bases. What was sequenced was naive CD4+ T cells sorted from blood. The cell subset or site label here, explained by the study, means: CD45RA+ positively selected. This TCR was sampled from a man between 18 and 29 years old in good health. CDR3 sequence: CASSLYGREGDTSTDTQYF. The DNA is TGCGCCAGCAGCTTGTACGGCAGGGAAGGGGATACTAGCACAGATACGCAGTATTTT.